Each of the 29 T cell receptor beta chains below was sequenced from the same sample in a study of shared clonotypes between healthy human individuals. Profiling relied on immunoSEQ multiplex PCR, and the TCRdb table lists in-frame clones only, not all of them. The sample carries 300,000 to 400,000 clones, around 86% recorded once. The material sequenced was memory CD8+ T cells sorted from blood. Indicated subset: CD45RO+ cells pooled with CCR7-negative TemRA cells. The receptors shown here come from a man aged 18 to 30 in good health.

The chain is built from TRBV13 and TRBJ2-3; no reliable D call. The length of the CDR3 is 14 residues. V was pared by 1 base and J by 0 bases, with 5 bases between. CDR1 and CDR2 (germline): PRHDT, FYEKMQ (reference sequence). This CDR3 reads CASSLVQSTDTQYF. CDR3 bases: TGTGCCAGCAGCTTAGTCCAGAGCACAGATACGCAGTATTTT.

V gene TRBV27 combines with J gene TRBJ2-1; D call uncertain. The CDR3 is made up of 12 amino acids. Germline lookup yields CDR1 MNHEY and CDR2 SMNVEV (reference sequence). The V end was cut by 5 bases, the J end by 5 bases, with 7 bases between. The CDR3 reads CASSHIDNEQFF. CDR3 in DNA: TGTGCCAGCAGTCACATAGACAATGAGCAGTTCTTC.

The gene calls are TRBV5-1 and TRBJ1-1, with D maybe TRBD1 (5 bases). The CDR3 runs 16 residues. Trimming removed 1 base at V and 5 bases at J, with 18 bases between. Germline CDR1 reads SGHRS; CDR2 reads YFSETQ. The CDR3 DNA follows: TGCGCCAGCAGCTTGTCCGCAGGGTGGATTAGGACTGAAGCTTTCTTT. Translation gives CASSLSAGWIRTEAFF.

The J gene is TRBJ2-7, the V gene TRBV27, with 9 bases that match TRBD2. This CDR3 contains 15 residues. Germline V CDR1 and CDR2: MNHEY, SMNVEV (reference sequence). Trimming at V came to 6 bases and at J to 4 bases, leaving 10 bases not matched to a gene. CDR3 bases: TGTGCCAGCAGACTTAAAGCGGGAGGCTCGTACGAGCAGTACTTC. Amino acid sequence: CASRLKAGGSYEQYF.

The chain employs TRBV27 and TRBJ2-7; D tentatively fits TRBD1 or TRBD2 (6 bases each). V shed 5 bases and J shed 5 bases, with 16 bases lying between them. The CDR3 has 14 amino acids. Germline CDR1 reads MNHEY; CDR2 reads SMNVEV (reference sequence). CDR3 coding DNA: TGTGCCAGCAGTACAACGCTGGGGGGCAACGAGCAGTACTTC. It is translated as CASSTTLGGNEQYF.

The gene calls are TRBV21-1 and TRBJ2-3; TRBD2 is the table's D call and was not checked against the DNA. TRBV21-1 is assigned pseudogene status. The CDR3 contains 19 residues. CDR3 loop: CASSKGETSPRRRTDTQYF. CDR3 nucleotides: TGTGCCAGCAGCAAAGGGGAGACTAGTCCCCGGCGCCGCACAGATACGCAGTATTTT.

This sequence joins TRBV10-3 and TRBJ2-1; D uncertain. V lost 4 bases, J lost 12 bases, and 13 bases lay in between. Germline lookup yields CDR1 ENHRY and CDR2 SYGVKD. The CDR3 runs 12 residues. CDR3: CAISGTLVWQFF. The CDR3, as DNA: TGTGCCATCAGTGGGACCCTAGTTTGGCAGTTCTTC.

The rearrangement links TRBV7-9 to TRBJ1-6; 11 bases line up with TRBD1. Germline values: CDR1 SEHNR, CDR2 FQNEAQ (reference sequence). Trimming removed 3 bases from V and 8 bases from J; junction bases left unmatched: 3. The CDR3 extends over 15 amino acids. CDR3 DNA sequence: TGTGCCAGCAGCTTCGGACAGGGGGCCTATTCACCCCTCCACTTT. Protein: CASSFGQGAYSPLHF.

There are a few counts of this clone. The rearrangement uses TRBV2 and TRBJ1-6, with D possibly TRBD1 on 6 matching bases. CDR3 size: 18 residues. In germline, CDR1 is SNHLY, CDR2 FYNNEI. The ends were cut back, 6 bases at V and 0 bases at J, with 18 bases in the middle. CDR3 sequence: CASSLSVGGVSYNSPLHF. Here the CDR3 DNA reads TGTGCCAGCAGCCTCAGCGTTGGGGGCGTCTCCTATAATTCACCCCTCCACTTT.

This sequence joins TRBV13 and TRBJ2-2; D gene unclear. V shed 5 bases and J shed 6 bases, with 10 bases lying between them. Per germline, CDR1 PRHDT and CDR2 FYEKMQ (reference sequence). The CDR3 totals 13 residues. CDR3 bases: TGTGCCAGCAGCCCTAACCGGCCCGGGGAGCTGTTTTTT. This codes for CASSPNRPGELFF.

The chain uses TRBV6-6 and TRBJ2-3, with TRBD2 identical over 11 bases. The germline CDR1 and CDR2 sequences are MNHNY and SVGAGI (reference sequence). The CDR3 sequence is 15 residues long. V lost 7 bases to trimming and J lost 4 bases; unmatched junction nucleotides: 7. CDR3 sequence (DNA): TGTGCCAGCACCTTAGCGGGGGGGAGCGCAGATACGCAGTATTTT. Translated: CASTLAGGSADTQYF.

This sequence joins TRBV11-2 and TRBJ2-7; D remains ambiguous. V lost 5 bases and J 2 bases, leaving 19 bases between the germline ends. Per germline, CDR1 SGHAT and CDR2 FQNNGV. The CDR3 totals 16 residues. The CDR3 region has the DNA TGTGCCAGCAGCCCTTTAATCGTACGCCCGACCTACGAGCAGTACTTC. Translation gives CASSPLIVRPTYEQYF.

The CDR3 loop is CAITLTGSSTDTQYF. The CDR3 bases are TGTGCCATCACGTTGACAGGGTCCAGCACAGATACGCAGTATTTT. The chain couples TRBV10-3 to TRBJ2-3; TRBD1 agrees at 7 bases. The CDR3 length is 15 residues. After removal of 7 bases from V and 0 bases from J, the junction contained 7 bases not matched to a gene. Per germline, CDR1 ENHRY and CDR2 SYGVKD.

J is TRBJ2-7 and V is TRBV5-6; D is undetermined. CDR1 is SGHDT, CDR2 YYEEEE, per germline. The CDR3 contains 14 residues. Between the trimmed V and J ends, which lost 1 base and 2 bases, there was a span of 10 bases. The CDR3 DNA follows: TGTGCCAGCAGCTTGTTGTCGGCTACCTACGAGCAGTACTTC. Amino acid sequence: CASSLLSATYEQYF.

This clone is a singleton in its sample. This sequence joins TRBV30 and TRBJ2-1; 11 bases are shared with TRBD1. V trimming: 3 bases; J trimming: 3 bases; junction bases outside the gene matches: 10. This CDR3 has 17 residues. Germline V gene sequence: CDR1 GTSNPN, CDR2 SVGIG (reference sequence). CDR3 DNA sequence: TGTGCCTGGAGCCCCAGGGACAGGGGGGGATTCTACAATGAGCAGTTCTTC. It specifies CAWSPRDRGGFYNEQFF.

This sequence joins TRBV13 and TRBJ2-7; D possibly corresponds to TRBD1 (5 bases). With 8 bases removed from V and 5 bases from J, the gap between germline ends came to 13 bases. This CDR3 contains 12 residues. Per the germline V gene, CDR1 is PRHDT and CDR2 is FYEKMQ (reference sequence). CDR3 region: CASAWGENEQYF. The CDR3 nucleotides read TGTGCCAGCGCGTGGGGCGAAAACGAGCAGTACTTC.

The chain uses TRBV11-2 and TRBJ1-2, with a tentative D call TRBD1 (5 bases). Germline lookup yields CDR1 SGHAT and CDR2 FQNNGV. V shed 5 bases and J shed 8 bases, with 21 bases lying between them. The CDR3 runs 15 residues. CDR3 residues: CASSPGGYLGEGYTF. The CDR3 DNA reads TGTGCCAGCAGCCCGGGCGGCTACCTAGGGGAAGGCTACACCTTC.

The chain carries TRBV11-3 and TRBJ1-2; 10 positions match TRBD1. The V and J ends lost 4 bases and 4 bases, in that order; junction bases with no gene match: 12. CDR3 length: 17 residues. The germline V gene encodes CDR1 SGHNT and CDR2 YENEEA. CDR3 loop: CASSSHAGTGAFYGYTF. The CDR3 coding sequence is TGTGCCAGCAGCTCACACGCCGGGACAGGGGCGTTCTATGGCTACACCTTC.

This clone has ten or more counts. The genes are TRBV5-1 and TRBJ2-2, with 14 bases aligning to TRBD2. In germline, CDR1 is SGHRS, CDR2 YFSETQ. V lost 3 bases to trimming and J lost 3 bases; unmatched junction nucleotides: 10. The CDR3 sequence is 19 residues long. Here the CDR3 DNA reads TGCGCCAGCAGCTCCCCTTGGGGACTAGCGGGAGTTGACACCGGGGAGCTGTTTTTT. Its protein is CASSSPWGLAGVDTGELFF.

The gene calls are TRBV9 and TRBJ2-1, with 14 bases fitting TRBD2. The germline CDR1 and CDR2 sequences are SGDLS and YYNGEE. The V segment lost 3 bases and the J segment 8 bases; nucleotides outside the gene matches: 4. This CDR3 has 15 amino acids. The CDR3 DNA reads TGTGCCAGCAGCGGCGGGACTAGCGGGAGATATGAGCAGTTCTTC. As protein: CASSGGTSGRYEQFF. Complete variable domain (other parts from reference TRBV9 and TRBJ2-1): DSGVTQTPKHLITATGQRVTLRCSPRSGDLSVYWYQQSLDQGLQFLIQYYNGEERAKGNILERFSAQQFPDLHSELNLSSLELGDSALYFCASSGGTSGRYEQFFGPGTRLTVL.

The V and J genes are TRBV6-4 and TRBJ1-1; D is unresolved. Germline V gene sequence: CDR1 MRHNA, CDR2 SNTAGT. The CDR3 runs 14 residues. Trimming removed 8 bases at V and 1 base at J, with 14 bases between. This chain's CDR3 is CASWKWARNTEAFF. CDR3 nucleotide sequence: TGTGCCAGCTGGAAATGGGCCCGGAACACTGAAGCTTTCTTT.

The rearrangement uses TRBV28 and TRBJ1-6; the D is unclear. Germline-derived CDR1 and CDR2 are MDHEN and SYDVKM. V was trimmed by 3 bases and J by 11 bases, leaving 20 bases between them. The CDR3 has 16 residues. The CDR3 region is CASSFSRQPDPAPLHF. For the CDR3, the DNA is TGTGCCAGCAGTTTTAGTCGACAACCAGACCCCGCACCCCTCCACTTT. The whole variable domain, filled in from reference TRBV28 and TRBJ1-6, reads DVKVTQSSRYLVKRTGEKVFLECVQDMDHENMFWYRQDPGLGLRLIYFSYDVKMKEKGDIPEGYSVSREKKERFSLILESASTNQTSMYLCASSFSRQPDPAPLHFGNGTRLTVT.

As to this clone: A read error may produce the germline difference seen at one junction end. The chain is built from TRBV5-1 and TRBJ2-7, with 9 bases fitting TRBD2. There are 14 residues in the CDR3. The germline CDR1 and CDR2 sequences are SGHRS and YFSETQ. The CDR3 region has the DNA TGCGCCAGCACCTTGGAGTCTAGCGGGAAAAGGGAGTACTTC. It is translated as CASTLESSGKREYF.

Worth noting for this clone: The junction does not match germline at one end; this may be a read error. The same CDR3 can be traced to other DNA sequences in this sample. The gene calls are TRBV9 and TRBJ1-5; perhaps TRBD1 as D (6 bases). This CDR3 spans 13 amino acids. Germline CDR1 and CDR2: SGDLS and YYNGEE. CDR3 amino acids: CASSLTGNQPQHF. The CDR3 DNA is TGTGCCAGCAGCTTGACAGGCAACCAGCCCCAGCATTTT.

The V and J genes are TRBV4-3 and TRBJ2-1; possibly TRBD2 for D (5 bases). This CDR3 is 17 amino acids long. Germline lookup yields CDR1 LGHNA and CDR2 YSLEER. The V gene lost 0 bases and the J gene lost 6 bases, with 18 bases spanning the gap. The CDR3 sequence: CASSQDLSVAPGNEQFF. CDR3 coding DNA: TGCGCCAGCAGCCAAGATCTATCAGTAGCGCCGGGCAATGAGCAGTTCTTC.

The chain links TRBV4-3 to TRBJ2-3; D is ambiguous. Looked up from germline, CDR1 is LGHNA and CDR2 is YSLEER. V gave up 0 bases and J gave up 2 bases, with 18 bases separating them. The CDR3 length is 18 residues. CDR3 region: CASSQDQITSTFTDTQYF. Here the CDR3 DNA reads TGCGCCAGCAGCCAAGATCAGATAACTTCAACTTTCACAGATACGCAGTATTTT.

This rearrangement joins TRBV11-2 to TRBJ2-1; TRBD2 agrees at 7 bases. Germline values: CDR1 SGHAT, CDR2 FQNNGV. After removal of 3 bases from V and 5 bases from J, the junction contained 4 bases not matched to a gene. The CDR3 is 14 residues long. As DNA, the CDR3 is TGTGCCAGCAGCTTGGGGACTACAAACAATGAGCAGTTCTTC. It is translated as CASSLGTTNNEQFF.

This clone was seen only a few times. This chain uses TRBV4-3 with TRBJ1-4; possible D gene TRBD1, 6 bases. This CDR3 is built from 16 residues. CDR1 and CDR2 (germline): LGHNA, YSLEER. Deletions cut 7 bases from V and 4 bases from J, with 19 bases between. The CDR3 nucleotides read TGCGCCAGCACCCCAACACTCACAGGGATTAATGAAAAACTGTTTTTT. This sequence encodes CASTPTLTGINEKLFF.

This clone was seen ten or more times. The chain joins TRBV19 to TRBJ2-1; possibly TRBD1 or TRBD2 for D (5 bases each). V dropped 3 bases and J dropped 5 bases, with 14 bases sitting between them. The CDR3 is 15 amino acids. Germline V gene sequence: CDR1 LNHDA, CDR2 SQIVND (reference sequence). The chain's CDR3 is CASSIGALEHNEQFF. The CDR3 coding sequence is TGTGCCAGTAGTATCGGGGCCCTTGAGCACAATGAGCAGTTCTTC.